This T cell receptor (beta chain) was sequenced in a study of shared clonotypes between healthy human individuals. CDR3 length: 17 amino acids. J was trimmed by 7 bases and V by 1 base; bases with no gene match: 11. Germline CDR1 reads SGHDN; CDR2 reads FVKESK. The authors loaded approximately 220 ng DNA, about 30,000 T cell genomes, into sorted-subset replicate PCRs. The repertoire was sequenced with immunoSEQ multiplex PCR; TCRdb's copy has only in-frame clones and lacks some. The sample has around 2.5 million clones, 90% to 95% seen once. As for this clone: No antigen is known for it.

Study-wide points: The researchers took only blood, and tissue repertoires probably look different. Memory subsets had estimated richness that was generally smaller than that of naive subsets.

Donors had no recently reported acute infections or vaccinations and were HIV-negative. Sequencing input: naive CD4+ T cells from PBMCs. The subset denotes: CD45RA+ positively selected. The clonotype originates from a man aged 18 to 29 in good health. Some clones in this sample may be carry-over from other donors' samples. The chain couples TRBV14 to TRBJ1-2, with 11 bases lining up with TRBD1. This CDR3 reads CASSQAPQDRGLGGYTF. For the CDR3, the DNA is TGTGCCAGCAGCCAAGCCCCCCAGGACAGGGGGCTGGGTGGCTACACCTTC. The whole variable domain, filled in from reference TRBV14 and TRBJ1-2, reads EAGVTQFPSHSVIEKGQTVTLRCDPISGHDNLYWYRRVMGKEIKFLLHFVKESKQDESGMPNNRFLAERTGGTYSTLKVQPAELEDSGVYFCASSQAPQDRGLGGYTFGSGTRLTVV.